These 13 T cell receptor beta chains share one sample of origin, sequenced in a study of CD8+CD57+ T cells in acquired aplastic anemia. Using genomic DNA as the template, TCR beta VDJ and CDR3 profiling was carried out. TCRdb fed the reads into MiXCR, producing one record per CDR3 protein. The repertoire holds under 500,000 distinct CDR3 sequences, around a third seen once, with 0.7% to 1% in the top ten. CD8+CD57+ cell expansion, shown by flow cytometry, had occurred in the patients selected for sequencing. Sequencing was performed on sorted CD4+, CD8+, or CD8+CD57+ T cells (not recorded which) from PBMCs. The receptors come from a human donor with aplastic anemia.

The chain combines TRBV11-1 with TRBJ2-7; D ambiguous. CDR3 length: 16 amino acids. CDR1 and CDR2 (germline): SGHAT, FQDESV (reference sequence). Trimming pared 5 bases from V and 2 bases from J, leaving 19 bases between. CDR3: CASSKNPINSAYEQYF. The CDR3, as DNA: TGTGCCAGCAGCAAAAACCCAATTAATTCGGCCTACGAGCAGTACTTC.

This rearrangement joins TRBV30 to TRBJ1-3; D ambiguous. The CDR3 has 12 amino acids. V was pared by 4 bases and J by 0 bases, with 4 bases between. Germline V gene sequence: CDR1 GTSNPN, CDR2 SVGIG (reference sequence). The chain's CDR3 is CAWTGSGNTIYF. The CDR3 nucleotides are TGTGCCTGGACAGGCTCTGGAAACACCATATATTTT. The full variable domain, completed using reference TRBV30 and TRBJ1-3, is SQTIHQWPATLVQPVGSPLSLECTVEGTSNPNLYWYRQAAGRGLQLLFYSVGIGQISSEVPQNLSASRPQDRQFILSSKKLLLSDSGFYLCAWTGSGNTIYFGEGSWLTVV.

The CDR3 reads CAIKSQEGQPQHF. The CDR3, as DNA: TGTGCCATCAAATCGCAGGAGGGCCAGCCCCAGCATTTT. This chain links TRBV10-3 with TRBJ1-5; D gene uncertain. V lost 7 bases to trimming and J lost 7 bases, with 14 bases between them. The germline V gene has CDR1 ENHRY and CDR2 SYGVKD. The CDR3 is 13 residues long.

V is TRBV2 and J is TRBJ2-5; D possibly corresponds to TRBD2 (6 bases). The V end lost 11 bases, the J end lost 1 base, and 11 bases lay between the germline ends. The CDR3 loop spans 12 amino acids. Germline CDR1 SNHLY, CDR2 FYNNEI. The DNA of the CDR3 is TGTGCCGGGGGGACGGGCCAAGAGACCCAGTACTTC. Protein product: CAGGTGQETQYF.

This clonotype was observed many times. The chain joins TRBV20-1 to TRBJ2-7; no clear D gene. Deletions cut 3 bases from V and 8 bases from J, with 11 bases between. Germline V CDR1 and CDR2: DFQATT, SNEGSKA (reference sequence). This CDR3 spans 11 amino acids. The CDR3 loop reads CSASQTGQQYF. The CDR3 DNA reads as TGCAGTGCTAGTCAAACTGGCCAGCAGTACTTC.

This clonotype showed up just a few times. A much larger clone differs from this one at a single base, so this may be a read error. The rearrangement uses TRBV20-1 and TRBJ1-2, with a possible D match to TRBD1 (5 bases). The germline gives CDR1 DFQATT, CDR2 SNEGSKA (reference sequence). V shed 6 bases and J shed 2 bases, with 13 bases lying between them. The CDR3 has 13 residues. CDR3 residues: CSAPTVTNYGYTF. DNA for the CDR3: TGCAGTGCCCCGACAGTGACAAACTATGGCTACACCTTC.

There are many counts of this clonotype. The chain uses TRBV14 and TRBJ1-1; D remains ambiguous. Germline CDR1 reads SGHDN; CDR2 reads FVKESK. The length of the CDR3 is 15 residues. Trimming removed 0 bases from V and 2 bases from J, with 10 bases in between. CDR3 sequence: CASSQDLRANTEAFF. The CDR3 nucleotides are TGTGCCAGCAGCCAAGATCTGCGAGCTAACACTGAAGCTTTCTTT.

This clonotype was picked up a small number of times. The DNA for the CDR3 is TGTGCCAGCAGCCAAGCCCCGGGACTAGGGAATGAGCAGTTCTTC. Protein product: CASSQAPGLGNEQFF. The chain has TRBV14 and TRBJ2-1, with 8 bases fitting TRBD2. This CDR3 has 15 amino acids. Germline V gives CDR1 SGHDN, CDR2 FVKESK. Trimming cost V 1 base and J 7 bases; bases outside gene matches: 6.

This clonotype showed up just once. The chain recombines TRBV7-2 with TRBJ1-2, with TRBD1 matching 7 bases. This CDR3 spans 14 amino acids. J was trimmed by 8 bases and V by 1 base; bases with no gene match: 7. Looked up from germline, CDR1 is SGHTA and CDR2 is FQGNSA. The CDR3 DNA is TGTGCCAGCAGCTTAGGGTACAGGGGAGGCGGCTACACCTTC. It encodes CASSLGYRGGGYTF.

This clonotype was counted at least ten times. The chain combines TRBV15 with TRBJ2-1; D is unresolved. Trimming took 1 base from V and 9 from J, leaving 7 bases between them. The CDR3 runs to 12 residues. Germline assignment: CDR1 LNHNV and CDR2 YYDKDF (reference sequence). CDR3: CATSRVGFEQFF. CDR3 in DNA: TGTGCCACCAGCAGAGTAGGATTTGAGCAGTTCTTC.

J is TRBJ2-3 and V is TRBV4-2; 13 nucleotides match TRBD2. The CDR3 is 16 amino acids. Trimming at V came to 5 bases and at J to 0 bases, leaving 2 bases not matched to a gene. Germline assignment: CDR1 LGHNA and CDR2 YNFKEQ. CDR3 loop: CASSEGLAGSTDTQYF. CDR3 in DNA: TGTGCCAGCAGCGAGGGACTAGCGGGAAGCACAGATACGCAGTATTTT.

The rearrangement joins TRBV11-1 to TRBJ2-3; 9 nucleotides line up with TRBD2. The V gene end was trimmed by 1 base and the J gene end by 8 bases; junction bases not matched to a gene: 7. Germline lookup yields CDR1 SGHAT and CDR2 FQDESV (reference sequence). The CDR3 spans 15 residues. CDR3 protein: CASSLGLAAEGTQYF. For the CDR3, the DNA is TGTGCCAGCAGCTTAGGACTAGCGGCGGAGGGTACGCAGTATTTT.

This chain links TRBV12-3 or TRBV12-4 with TRBJ1-1; TRBD1 matches at 10 bases. The CDR3 consists of 14 residues. The J segment lost 3 bases and the V segment lost 4 bases, leaving 2 bases of the junction unmatched. CDR3 DNA: TGTGCCAGCAGTTCTGACAGGGGGCACACTGAAGCTTTCTTT. It yields the protein CASSSDRGHTEAFF.